This T cell receptor (beta chain) was retrieved from a study of cytomegalovirus exposure and HLA in healthy donors. Repertoires were generated with immunoSEQ multiplex PCR, while TCRdb's copy carries only in-frame clones and drops some. The sample shows approximately 73,000 clones, about 95% of them seen only once. Germline CDR1 KGHSH, CDR2 LQKENI. CDR3 length equals 16 residues. The rearrangement uses TRBV18 and TRBJ2-5, with D perhaps TRBD1 (5 bases). The DNA end lines up better with TRBJ2-7; the J call may be wrong. The receptor comes from a man between 18 and 29 years old in good health and CMV-seronegative. Sequencing was done on a sample of PBMCs. CDR3 sequence (DNA): TGTGCCAGCTCAACCGGACACCTCAGGAGCTCCTACGAGCAGTACTTC. Translating gives CASSTGHLRSSYEQYF.